These 25 T cell receptor beta chains were sequenced from one sample in a study of glioma-infiltrating T cells (dated by TCRdb to about 2016). Sequencing was carried out with an Illumina MiSeq. The iRepertoire nested amplicon-rescue multiplex PCR (arm-PCR) platform was used to amplify TCR alpha and beta CDR3 regions from RNA. Clones were called with MiXCR by TCRdb after fastp trimmed the public reads at Q25, and only in-frame beta chains were retained. When rows share a CDR3 protein, they turn into one entry using the most common DNA and genes. The sample profile shows tens of thousands of distinct CDR3 sequences; around 23% of them were found once. The biggest ten clones account for more than 6.5% of the sample. Sequenced: glioma tissue, nonneoplastic brain tissue, or PBMCs (not recorded which). The source is a human donor with low-grade glioma or glioblastoma, undergoing nonglioma brain surgery, or in good health (not recorded which).

As for this clonotype: The CDR3 end shows no conserved phenylalanine or tryptophan, and so a read error is likely. The chain uses TRBV6-2 or TRBV6-3 and TRBJ1-1; D gene ambiguous. The germline V and J ends were trimmed by 4 bases and 4 bases, with 22 bases remaining between them. Germline CDR1 reads MNHEY; CDR2 reads SVGEGT. CDR3 size: 17 residues. CDR3 DNA sequence: TGTGCCAGCAGTTGCTCGACATCCGGGCAGGCTGCCACTGAAGCTTTCCTT. This codes for CASSCSTSGQAATEAFL.

Ten or more counts support this clonotype. The genes are TRBV20-1 and TRBJ1-5; no clear D. V gave up 2 bases and J gave up 0 bases, with 8 bases separating them. The CDR3 sequence is 14 residues long. From germline, CDR1 is DFQATT and CDR2 SNEGSKA (reference sequence). The CDR3 DNA follows: TGCAGTGCTAGACAGCTTTATAGCAATCAGCCCCAGCATTTT. Protein: CSARQLYSNQPQHF.

In this sample, this clonotype turned up a few times. V gene TRBV5-6 combines with J gene TRBJ2-1; 11 bases fit TRBD2. The CDR3 has 11 amino acids. Germline V gene lookup returns CDR1 SGHDT and CDR2 YYEEEE. After removal of 5 bases from V and 14 bases from J, the junction contained 3 bases not matched to a gene. The CDR3 reads CASRLAGAEFF. The CDR3 DNA is TGTGCCAGCAGACTAGCGGGGGCGGAGTTCTTC.

This clonotype has ten or more counts. This chain links TRBV2 with TRBJ1-6; D is ambiguous. Trimming took off 1 base at V and 7 bases at J, with 11 bases between the two ends. Germline assignment: CDR1 SNHLY and CDR2 FYNNEI. The CDR3 totals 15 residues. The CDR3 nucleotides are TGTGCCAGCAGTGAAGAGGTTCTCGGGAATTCACCCCTCCACTTT. This encodes CASSEEVLGNSPLHF. The complete variable domain, with remaining parts taken from reference TRBV2 and TRBJ1-6, reads EPEVTQTPSHQVTQMGQEVILRCVPISNHLYFYWYRQILGQKVEFLVSFYNNEISEKSEIFDDQFSVERPDGSNFTLKIRSTKLEDSAMYFCASSEEVLGNSPLHFGNGTRLTVT.

There are many counts of this clonotype. The rearrangement uses TRBV6-1 and TRBJ2-6, with D uncertain. The CDR3 extends over 15 amino acids. V lost 5 bases and J 0 bases, leaving 8 bases between the germline ends. Germline values: CDR1 MNHNS, CDR2 SASEGT. CDR3 DNA sequence: TGTGCCAGCAGTTTAATGAGCTCTGGGGCCAACGTCCTGACTTTC. It is translated as CASSLMSSGANVLTF.

Of note for this clonotype: Given a much more abundant clone one base away, this may be a read error. The CDR3 DNA reads as TGTGCCAGCAGCTTTAGTATAAACACTGAAGCTTTCTTT. Translating gives CASSFSINTEAFF. The V call is TRBV11-1, the J call TRBJ1-1; D unresolved. The V gene lost 3 bases and the J gene lost 2 bases, with 7 bases spanning the gap. Germline V lookup: CDR1 SGHAT, CDR2 FQDESV (reference sequence). This CDR3 spans 13 amino acids.

On this clonotype: A much larger clone differs from this one at a single base, so this may be a read error. J is TRBJ1-3 and V is TRBV7-2, with D unclear. CDR3 length: 15 amino acids. Germline loops: CDR1 SGHTA, CDR2 FQGNSA. The CDR3 spells CASSLETRSGNTICF. The CDR3, as DNA: TGTGCCAGCAGCTTAGAGACACGCTCGGGAAACACCATATGTTTT.

This clonotype was seen at least ten times. J is TRBJ2-3 and V is TRBV12-3 or TRBV12-4, with TRBD1 as a possible D gene (5 bases). The CDR3 sequence is 13 residues long. V was clipped by 7 bases and J by 2 bases, with 10 bases between them. CDR3 DNA: TGTGCCAGCACCAGGGTAGACACAGATACGCAGTATTTT. This codes for CASTRVDTDTQYF.

In its sample, this clonotype was seen many times. The chain has TRBV20-1 and TRBJ2-4; the match to TRBD1 covers 10 bases. Trimming cost V 6 bases and J 7 bases; bases outside gene matches: 9. The CDR3 is 14 residues long. Germline CDR1 is DFQATT and CDR2 is SNEGSKA (reference sequence). CDR3 nucleotide sequence: TGCAGTGCACCGGACAGGGGGTGGGGGAACATTCAGTACTTC. Translation: CSAPDRGWGNIQYF.

The chain carries TRBV5-1 and TRBJ2-3; unclear D gene. The CDR3 covers 15 residues. Germline CDR1 reads SGHRS; CDR2 reads YFSETQ. Between the trimmed V and J ends, which lost 0 bases and 2 bases, there was a span of 10 bases. CDR3: CASSLASATTDTQYF. The CDR3 DNA is TGCGCCAGCAGCTTGGCCTCGGCTACCACAGATACGCAGTATTTT. Full variable domain (remainder filled in from reference TRBV5-1 and TRBJ2-3): KAGVTQTPRYLIKTRGQQVTLSCSPISGHRSVSWYQQTPGQGLQFLFEYFSETQRNKGNFPGRFSGRQFSNSRSEMNVSTLELGDSALYLCASSLASATTDTQYFGPGTRLTVL.

Comment on this clonotype: This may stem from a read error, because a much larger clone lies one nucleotide away. The chain has TRBV7-9 and TRBJ1-2, with TRBD1 identical over 7 bases. CDR3 length equals 17 residues. Germline V lookup: CDR1 SEHNR, CDR2 FQNEAQ (reference sequence). The CDR3 DNA sequence: TGTTCCAGCAGCTCCAACAACCGGCCACAGGGGATCTATGGCTACACCTTC. Translation: CSSSSNNRPQGIYGYTF.

This clonotype was picked up many times. The chain employs TRBV20-1 and TRBJ1-6, with 7 bases lining up with TRBD1. Per germline, CDR1 DFQATT and CDR2 SNEGSKA (reference sequence). The trim removed 5 bases at V and 7 bases at J, leaving 5 bases unmatched. This CDR3 has 13 amino acids. This chain's CDR3 is CSAARGLNSPLHF. CDR3 bases: TGCAGTGCTGCGAGGGGGCTCAATTCACCCCTCCACTTT.

This clonotype was recorded a few times. The CDR3 spells CASSSRTSGNEQFF. In DNA, the CDR3 is TGTGCCAGCAGCTCCCGGACTAGCGGAAATGAGCAGTTCTTC. The chain is built from TRBV5-4 and TRBJ2-1; 10 positions agree with TRBD2. The V segment lost 3 bases and the J segment 7 bases; nucleotides outside the gene matches: 4. This CDR3 comprises 14 residues. Germline V CDR1 and CDR2: SGHNT, YYREEE (reference sequence).

This clonotype showed up many times. This chain links TRBV12-3 or TRBV12-4 with TRBJ2-1; D ambiguous. The CDR3 has 16 amino acids. The V end lost 2 bases, the J end lost 0 bases, and 11 bases lay between the germline ends. The CDR3 is CASSLFRGSSYNEQFF. The CDR3 nucleotides read TGTGCCAGCAGTTTATTCCGTGGATCCTCCTACAATGAGCAGTTCTTC.

The V and J genes are TRBV7-2 and TRBJ1-6; D unclear. Germline lookup yields CDR1 SGHTA and CDR2 FQGNSA. CDR3 length equals 9 residues. V shed 3 bases and J shed 13 bases, with 1 base lying between them. CDR3 nucleotides: TGTGCCAGCAGCTTGCCCCTCCACTTT. Its translation: CASSLPLHF.

This clonotype has at least ten counts. This chain uses TRBV19 with TRBJ1-2, with D possibly being TRBD1 (5 bases). V lost 5 bases, J lost 4 bases, and 8 bases lay in between. CDR1 is LNHDA and CDR2 is SQIVND in the germline V gene (reference sequence). The CDR3 contains 12 residues. The CDR3 loop reads CASSDQGYGYTF. The CDR3 DNA reads TGTGCCAGTAGTGACCAGGGCTATGGCTACACCTTC.

CDR3 DNA sequence: TGTGCCAGCAGTACCCCCCTATCGGGAGTGGATACGCAGTATTTT. This codes for CASSTPLSGVDTQYF. V is TRBV6-5 and J is TRBJ2-3, with D possibly matching TRBD2 (6 bases). This CDR3 region has 15 residues. Germline V CDR1 and CDR2: MNHEY, SVGAGI. V lost 5 bases to trimming and J lost 6 bases, with 18 bases between them.

This clonotype has just a few counts. V and J are TRBV30 and TRBJ1-5, with 9 bases that match TRBD1. Germline CDR1 GTSNPN, CDR2 SVGIG (reference sequence). With V trimmed by 5 bases and J by 9 bases, 8 bases remained unmatched. This CDR3 is built from 13 residues. CDR3 protein: CAWGTGSVRPQHF. DNA of the CDR3: TGTGCCTGGGGGACAGGGAGTGTGAGGCCCCAGCATTTT.

The sample holds a few counts of this clonotype. The V call is TRBV19, the J call TRBJ2-5; D is possibly TRBD2 (5 bases). Germline V CDR1 and CDR2: LNHDA, SQIVND (reference sequence). The CDR3 sequence is 14 residues long. The germline V and J ends were trimmed by 5 bases and 2 bases, with 12 bases remaining between them. The CDR3 bases are TGTGCCAGTAGTTTTCCCTGGGAGCAAGAGACCCAGTACTTC. It encodes CASSFPWEQETQYF.

Ten or more counts support this clonotype. The genes are TRBV10-2 and TRBJ1-2; D uncertain. CDR1 and CDR2 from the germline V gene are WSHSY and SAAADI. V dropped 6 bases and J dropped 0 bases, with 8 bases sitting between them. The CDR3 contains 13 residues. CDR3 DNA sequence: TGCGCCAGCAGCCAGTCGGCTAACTATGGCTACACCTTC. The encoded protein is CASSQSANYGYTF.

This clonotype was found many times. The chain has TRBV20-1 and TRBJ2-1; 8 nucleotides line up with TRBD1. V lost 5 bases, J lost 10 bases, and 10 bases stayed unmatched. The CDR3 covers 13 residues. Germline lookup yields CDR1 DFQATT and CDR2 SNEGSKA (reference sequence). The CDR3: CSALWTGNREQFF. The CDR3 DNA reads TGCAGTGCTTTATGGACAGGGAACCGGGAGCAGTTCTTC.

This clonotype came up many times. The chain recombines TRBV2 with TRBJ2-1, with a weak D call TRBD2 (6 bases). The CDR3 consists of 14 residues. CDR1 is SNHLY and CDR2 is FYNNEI in the germline V gene. The V gene lost 2 bases and the J gene lost 6 bases, with 11 bases spanning the gap. CDR3 sequence reads: CASSERPGGNEQFF. In nucleotides, the CDR3 is TGTGCCAGCAGTGAAAGGCCCGGGGGCAATGAGCAGTTCTTC.

This clonotype was seen a handful of times. This rearrangement joins TRBV6-5 to TRBJ2-1; D call uncertain. In germline, CDR1 is MNHEY, CDR2 SVGAGI. The CDR3 consists of 16 residues. Trimming pared 1 base from V and 1 base from J, leaving 11 bases between. The CDR3 DNA sequence: TGTGCCAGCAGTTACTTGGGTACCGGGTCCTACAATGAGCAGTTCTTC. This encodes CASSYLGTGSYNEQFF.

This clonotype occurred many times. This chain uses TRBV6-6 with TRBJ1-2; 8 bases align to TRBD1. The CDR3 length is 14 residues. The V and J ends lost 0 bases and 8 bases, in that order; junction bases with no gene match: 5. CDR1 is MNHNY and CDR2 is SVGAGI in the germline V gene (reference sequence). CDR3: CASSYSTGGGGYTF. The DNA for the CDR3 is TGTGCCAGCAGTTACTCAACAGGGGGGGGAGGCTACACCTTC.

The rearrangement links TRBV7-9 to TRBJ1-2; possible D gene TRBD1, 6 bases. Germline V gives CDR1 SEHNR, CDR2 FQNEAQ (reference sequence). CDR3 length equals 14 residues. V lost 5 bases to trimming and J lost 10 bases, with 20 bases between them. CDR3 region: CASSSGGTGWNYTF. For the CDR3, the DNA is TGTGCCAGCAGCAGTGGGGGAACAGGGTGGAACTACACCTTC.